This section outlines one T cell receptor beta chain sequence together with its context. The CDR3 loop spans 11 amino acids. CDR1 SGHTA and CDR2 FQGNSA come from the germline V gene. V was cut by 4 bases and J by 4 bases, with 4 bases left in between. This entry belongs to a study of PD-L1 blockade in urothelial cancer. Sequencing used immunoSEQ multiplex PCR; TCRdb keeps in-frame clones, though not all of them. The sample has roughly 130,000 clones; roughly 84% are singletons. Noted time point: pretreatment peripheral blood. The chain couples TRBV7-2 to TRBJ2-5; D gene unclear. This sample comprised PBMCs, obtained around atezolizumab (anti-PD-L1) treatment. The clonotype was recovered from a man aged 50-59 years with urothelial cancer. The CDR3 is CASSSLETQYF. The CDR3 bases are TGTGCCAGCAGCTCATTAGAGACCCAGTACTTC.